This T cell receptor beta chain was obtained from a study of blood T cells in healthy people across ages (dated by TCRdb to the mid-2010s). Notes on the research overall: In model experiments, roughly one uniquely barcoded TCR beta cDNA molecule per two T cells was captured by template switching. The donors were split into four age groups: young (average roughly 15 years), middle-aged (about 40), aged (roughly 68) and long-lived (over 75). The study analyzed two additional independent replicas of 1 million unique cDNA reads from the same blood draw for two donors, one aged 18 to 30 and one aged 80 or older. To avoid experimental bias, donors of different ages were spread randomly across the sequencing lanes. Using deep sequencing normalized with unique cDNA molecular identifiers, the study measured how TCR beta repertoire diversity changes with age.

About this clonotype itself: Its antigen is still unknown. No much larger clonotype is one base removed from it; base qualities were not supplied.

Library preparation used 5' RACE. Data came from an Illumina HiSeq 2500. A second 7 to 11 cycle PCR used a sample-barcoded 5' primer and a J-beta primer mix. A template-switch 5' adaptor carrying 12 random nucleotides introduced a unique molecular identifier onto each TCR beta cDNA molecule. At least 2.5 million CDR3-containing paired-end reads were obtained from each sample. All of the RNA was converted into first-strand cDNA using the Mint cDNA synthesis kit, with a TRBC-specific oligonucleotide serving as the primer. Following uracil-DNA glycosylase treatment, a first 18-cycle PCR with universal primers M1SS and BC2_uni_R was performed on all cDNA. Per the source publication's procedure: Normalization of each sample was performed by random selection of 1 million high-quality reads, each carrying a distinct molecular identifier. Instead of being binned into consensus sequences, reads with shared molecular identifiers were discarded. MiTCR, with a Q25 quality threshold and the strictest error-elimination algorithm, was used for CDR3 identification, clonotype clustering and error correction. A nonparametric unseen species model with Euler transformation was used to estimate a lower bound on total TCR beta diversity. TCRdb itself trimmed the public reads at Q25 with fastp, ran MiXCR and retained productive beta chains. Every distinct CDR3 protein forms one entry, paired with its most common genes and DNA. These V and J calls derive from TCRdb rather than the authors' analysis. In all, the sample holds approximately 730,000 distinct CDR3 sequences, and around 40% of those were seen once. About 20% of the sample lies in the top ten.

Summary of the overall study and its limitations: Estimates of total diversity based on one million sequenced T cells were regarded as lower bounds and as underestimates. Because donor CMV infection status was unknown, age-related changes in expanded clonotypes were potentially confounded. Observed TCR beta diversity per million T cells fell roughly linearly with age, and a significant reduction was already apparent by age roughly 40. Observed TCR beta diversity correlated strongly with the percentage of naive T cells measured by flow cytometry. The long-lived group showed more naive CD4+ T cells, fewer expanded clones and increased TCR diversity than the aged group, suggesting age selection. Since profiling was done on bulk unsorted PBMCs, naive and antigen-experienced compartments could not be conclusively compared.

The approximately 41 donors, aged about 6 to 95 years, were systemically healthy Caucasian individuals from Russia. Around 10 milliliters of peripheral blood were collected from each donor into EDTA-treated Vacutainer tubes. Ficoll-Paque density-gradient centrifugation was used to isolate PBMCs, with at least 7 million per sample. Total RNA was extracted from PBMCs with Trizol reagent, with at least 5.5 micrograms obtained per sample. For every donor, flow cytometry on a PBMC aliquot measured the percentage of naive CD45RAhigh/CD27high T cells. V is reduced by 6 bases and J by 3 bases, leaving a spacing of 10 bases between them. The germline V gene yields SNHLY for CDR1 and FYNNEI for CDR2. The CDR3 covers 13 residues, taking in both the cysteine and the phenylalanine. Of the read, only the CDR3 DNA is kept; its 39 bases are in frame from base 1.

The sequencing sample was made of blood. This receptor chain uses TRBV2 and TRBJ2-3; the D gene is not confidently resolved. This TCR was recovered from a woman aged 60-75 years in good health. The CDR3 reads CASSARPTDTQYF. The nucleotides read TGTGCCAGCAGCGCCCGTCCAACAGATACGCAGTATTTT. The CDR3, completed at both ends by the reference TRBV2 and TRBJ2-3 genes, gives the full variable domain EPEVTQTPSHQVTQMGQEVILRCVPISNHLYFYWYRQILGQKVEFLVSFYNNEISEKSEIFDDQFSVERPDGSNFTLKIRSTKLEDSAMYFCASSARPTDTQYFGPGTRLTVL.